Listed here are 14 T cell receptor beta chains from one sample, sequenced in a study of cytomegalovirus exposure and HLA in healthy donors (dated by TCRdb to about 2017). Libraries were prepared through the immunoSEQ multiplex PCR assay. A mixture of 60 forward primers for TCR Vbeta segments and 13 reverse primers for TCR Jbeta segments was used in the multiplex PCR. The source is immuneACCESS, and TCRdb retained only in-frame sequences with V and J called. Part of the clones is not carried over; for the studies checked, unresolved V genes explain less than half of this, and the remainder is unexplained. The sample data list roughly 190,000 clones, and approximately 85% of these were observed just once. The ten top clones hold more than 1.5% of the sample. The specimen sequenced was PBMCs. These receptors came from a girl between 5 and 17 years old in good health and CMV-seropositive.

In DNA, the CDR3 is TGCGCCAGCAGCCAAGTTGGAGCTAACTATGGCTACACCTTC. Its translation: CASSQVGANYGYTF. V is TRBV4-1 and J is TRBJ1-2; no clear D gene. V lost 1 base to trimming and J lost 0 bases, with 6 bases between them. The CDR3 length is 14 residues. From germline, CDR1 is MGHRA and CDR2 YSYEKL.

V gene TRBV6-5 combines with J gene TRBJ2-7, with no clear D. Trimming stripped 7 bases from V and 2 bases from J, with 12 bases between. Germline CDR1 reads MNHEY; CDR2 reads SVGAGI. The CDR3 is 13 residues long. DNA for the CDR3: TGTGCCAGCACCGCCGGCGGTACCTACGAGCAGTACTTC. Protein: CASTAGGTYEQYF.

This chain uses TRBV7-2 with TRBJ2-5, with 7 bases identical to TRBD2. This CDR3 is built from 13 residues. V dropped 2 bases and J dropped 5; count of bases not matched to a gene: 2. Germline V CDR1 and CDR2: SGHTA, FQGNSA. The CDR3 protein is CASSLNGRETQYF. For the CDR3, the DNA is TGTGCCAGCAGCTTAAACGGGAGGGAGACCCAGTACTTC.

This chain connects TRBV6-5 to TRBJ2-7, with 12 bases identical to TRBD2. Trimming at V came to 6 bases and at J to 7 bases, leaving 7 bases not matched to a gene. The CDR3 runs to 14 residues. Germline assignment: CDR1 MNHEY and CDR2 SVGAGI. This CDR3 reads CASSPRTSGEEQYF. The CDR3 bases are TGTGCCAGCAGCCCCCGGACTAGCGGGGAAGAGCAGTACTTC.

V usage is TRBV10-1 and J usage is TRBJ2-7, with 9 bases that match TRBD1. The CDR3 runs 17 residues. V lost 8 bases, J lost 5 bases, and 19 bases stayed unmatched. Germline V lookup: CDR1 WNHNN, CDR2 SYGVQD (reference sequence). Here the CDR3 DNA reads TGCGCCAGCTCCCGCTACCAACCGGGACAGGGAGTCCACGAGCAGTACTTC. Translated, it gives CASSRYQPGQGVHEQYF.

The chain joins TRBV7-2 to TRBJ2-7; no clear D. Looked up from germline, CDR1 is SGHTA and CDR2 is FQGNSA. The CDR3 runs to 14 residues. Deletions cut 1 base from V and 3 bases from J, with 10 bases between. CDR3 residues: CASSLDRRDYEQYF. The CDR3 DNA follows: TGTGCCAGCAGCTTAGATCGGAGAGACTACGAGCAGTACTTC. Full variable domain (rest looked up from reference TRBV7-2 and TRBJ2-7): GAGVSQSPSNKVTEKGKDVELRCDPISGHTALYWYRQSLGQGLEFLIYFQGNSAPDKSGLPSDRFSAERTGGSVSTLTIQRTQQEDSAVYLCASSLDRRDYEQYFGPGTRLTVT.

The CDR3 DNA reads TGTGCCAGTGAACCGGGCGGGGTCAGCACTGAAGCTTTCTTT. Translating gives CASEPGGVSTEAFF. The J gene is TRBJ1-1, the V gene TRBV19, with D unclear. The CDR3 runs to 14 residues. CDR1 is LNHDA, CDR2 SQIVND, per germline (reference sequence). V was pared by 8 bases and J by 4 bases, with 17 bases between. The entire variable domain, with the rest obtained from reference TRBV19 and TRBJ1-1, is as follows: DGGITQSPKYLFRKEGQNVTLSCEQNLNHDAMYWYRQDPGQGLRLIYYSQIVNDFQKGDIAEGYSVSREKKESFPLTVTSAQKNPTAFYLCASEPGGVSTEAFFGQGTRLTVV.

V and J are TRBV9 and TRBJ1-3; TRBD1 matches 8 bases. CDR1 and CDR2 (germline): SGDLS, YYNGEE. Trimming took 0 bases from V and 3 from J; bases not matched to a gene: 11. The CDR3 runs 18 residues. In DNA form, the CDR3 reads TGTGCCAGCAGCGTAGAGCTGGAGGGCAGGGGGCTTGGAAACACCATATATTTT. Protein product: CASSVELEGRGLGNTIYF.

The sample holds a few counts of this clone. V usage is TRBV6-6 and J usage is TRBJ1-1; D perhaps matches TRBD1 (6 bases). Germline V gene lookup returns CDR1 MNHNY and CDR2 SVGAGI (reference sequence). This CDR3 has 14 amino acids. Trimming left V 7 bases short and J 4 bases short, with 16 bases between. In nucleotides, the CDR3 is TGTGCCAGCAAGGGGGGGCAGGGCGTCACTGAAGCTTTCTTT. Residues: CASKGGQGVTEAFF.

The CDR3 DNA reads as TGCGCCAGCAGCCGCCAAATGGGGGCGGGGGGGCCGGGAAATGAGCAGTTCTTC. As protein: CASSRQMGAGGPGNEQFF. This chain uses TRBV4-3 with TRBJ2-1; 9 nucleotides line up with TRBD2. There are 18 residues in the CDR3. The V and J ends lost 4 bases and 7 bases, in that order; junction bases with no gene match: 17. Per germline, CDR1 LGHNA and CDR2 YSLEER.

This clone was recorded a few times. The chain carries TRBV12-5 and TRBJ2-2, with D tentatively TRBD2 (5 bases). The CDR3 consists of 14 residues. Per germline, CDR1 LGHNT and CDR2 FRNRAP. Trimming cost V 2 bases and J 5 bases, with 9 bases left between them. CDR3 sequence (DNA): TGTGCTAGTGGTTTGTTACGGGATACCGGGGAGCTGTTTTTT. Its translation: CASGLLRDTGELFF.

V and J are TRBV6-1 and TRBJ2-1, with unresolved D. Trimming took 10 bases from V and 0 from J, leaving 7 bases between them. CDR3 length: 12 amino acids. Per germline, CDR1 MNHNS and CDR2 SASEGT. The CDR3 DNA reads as TGTGCCATCGAGCTCTCCTACAATGAGCAGTTCTTC. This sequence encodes CAIELSYNEQFF.

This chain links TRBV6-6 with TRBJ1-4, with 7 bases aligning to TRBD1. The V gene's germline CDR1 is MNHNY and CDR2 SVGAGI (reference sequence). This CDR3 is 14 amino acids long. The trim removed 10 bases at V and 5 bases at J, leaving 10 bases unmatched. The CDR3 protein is CAIDPTGLNEKLFF. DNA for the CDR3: TGTGCCATCGACCCGACAGGGCTCAATGAAAAACTGTTTTTT.

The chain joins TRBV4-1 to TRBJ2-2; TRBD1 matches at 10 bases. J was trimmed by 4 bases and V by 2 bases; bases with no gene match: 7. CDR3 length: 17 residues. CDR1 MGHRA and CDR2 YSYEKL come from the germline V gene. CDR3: CASSQRDRGMGTGELFF. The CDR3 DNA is TGCGCCAGCAGCCAAAGGGACAGGGGAATGGGCACCGGGGAGCTGTTTTTT.